The 14 T cell receptor beta chains given below trace back to one sample, sequenced in a study of beta chain features in type 1 diabetes (dated by TCRdb to 2017 to 2018). To prepare the library, the immunoSEQ multiplex PCR assay was applied. The High Capacity cDNA Reverse Transcription Kit was used to reverse transcribe all of the isolated RNA, meaning that expressed TCRB transcripts were what got sequenced. Held by TCRdb, this immuneACCESS table contains in-frame sequences only and omits some clones. Under half of the omission traces to an unresolved V gene where checked; the cause of the rest is unknown. Counted in this sample were 500,000 to 700,000 clones; about 14% of them appeared once. In total, the top ten clones hold 0.093% of the sample. The sequenced sample was naive CD4+ T cells from blood. What the cell subset or site label conveys for this sample: true naive CD4+ T cells. These receptors were obtained from a man between 18 and 29 years old in good health.

The J gene is TRBJ2-4, the V gene TRBV6-9; D remains ambiguous. From germline, CDR1 is MNHGY and CDR2 SVAAGI. V lost 4 bases and J 8 bases, leaving 15 bases between the germline ends. There are 14 residues in the CDR3. This CDR3 is CASSFSLGKDIQYF. In nucleotides, the CDR3 is TGTGCCAGCAGTTTTTCCCTGGGCAAGGACATTCAGTACTTC.

The sample holds a few counts of this clone. The chain has TRBV7-2 and TRBJ2-2, with 16 bases fitting TRBD2. This CDR3 comprises 17 residues. V lost 5 bases and J lost 7; bases outside the gene matches: 7. The germline gives CDR1 SGHTA, CDR2 FQGNSA. The CDR3 sequence is CASSPGLAGGRVGELFF. The CDR3 bases are TGTGCCAGCAGCCCGGGACTAGCGGGGGGGCGAGTCGGGGAGCTGTTTTTT.

V and J are TRBV28 and TRBJ2-6; 7 bases are a match to TRBD1. V was pared by 5 bases and J by 2 bases, with 3 bases of the junction left unmatched. Looked up from germline, CDR1 is MDHEN and CDR2 is SYDVKM. The length of the CDR3 is 15 residues. The CDR3 bases are TGTGCCAGCAGTATACAGGGGACTGGGGCCAACGTCCTGACTTTC. It specifies CASSIQGTGANVLTF.

This clone was observed a handful of times. The rearrangement links TRBV11-2 to TRBJ2-6; D gene uncertain. V was shortened by 2 bases and J by 0 bases, with 14 bases between the two germline ends. CDR3 length equals 18 residues. CDR1 is SGHAT and CDR2 is FQNNGV in the germline V gene. CDR3 sequence: CASSLIAGTSSGANVLTF. The CDR3 DNA reads TGTGCCAGCAGCTTAATCGCAGGCACCTCCTCTGGGGCCAACGTCCTGACTTTC.

This chain uses TRBV7-2 with TRBJ2-7; 14 bases align to TRBD2. V shed 6 bases and J 9 bases; nucleotides not matched to a gene: 4. The CDR3 has 13 amino acids. The germline CDR1 and CDR2 sequences are SGHTA and FQGNSA. The CDR3 nucleotides are TGTGCCAGCAGGGGACTAGCGGGAGTTACGCAGTACTTC. Translating gives CASRGLAGVTQYF.

V is TRBV5-1 and J is TRBJ2-1; TRBD1 agrees at 9 bases. With V trimmed by 6 bases and J by 8 bases, 6 bases remained unmatched. This CDR3 comprises 13 residues. Germline assignment: CDR1 SGHRS and CDR2 YFSETQ. CDR3 in amino acids: CASTVGTGYEQFF. CDR3 nucleotides: TGCGCCAGCACCGTCGGGACAGGGTATGAGCAGTTCTTC.

V is TRBV19 and J is TRBJ2-7, with TRBD1 identical over 7 bases. The CDR3 consists of 13 residues. The germline V gene has CDR1 LNHDA and CDR2 SQIVND (reference sequence). The J segment lost 5 bases and the V segment lost 5 bases, leaving 6 bases of the junction unmatched. CDR3 coding DNA: TGTGCCAGTAGTTTACAGGGGACCCACGAGCAGTACTTC. Translated, it gives CASSLQGTHEQYF.

This clone was found a few times. The rearrangement links TRBV2 to TRBJ2-4; 7 nucleotides agree with TRBD2. Trimming removed 4 bases from V and 4 bases from J; junction bases left unmatched: 7. Per germline, CDR1 SNHLY and CDR2 FYNNEI. This CDR3 contains 15 residues. DNA for the CDR3: TGTGCCAGCAGTGTTCAGCGGGACCCAAAAAACATTCAGTACTTC. Translation gives CASSVQRDPKNIQYF.

This clone was seen only a few times. The chain has TRBV25-1 and TRBJ2-2; maybe TRBD1 (5 bases). There are 15 residues in the CDR3. The germline V and J ends were trimmed by 2 bases and 4 bases, with 11 bases remaining between them. CDR1 is MGHDK and CDR2 is SYGVNS in the germline V gene. The DNA for the CDR3 is TGTGCCAGCAGTGAAGACAGAAAGCCCACCGGGGAGCTGTTTTTT. The encoded protein is CASSEDRKPTGELFF.

The rearrangement uses TRBV4-2 and TRBJ1-2, with 12 bases lining up with TRBD1. The CDR3 extends over 16 amino acids. Germline CDR1 LGHNA, CDR2 YNFKEQ. The junction had 7 bases not matched to a gene; V was cut back by 0 bases and J by 8 bases. DNA of the CDR3: TGTGCCAGCAGCCAAGAGCGGGGACAGGGGGCGCAGGGCTACACCTTC. Translated: CASSQERGQGAQGYTF.

This clone was seen a few times. The gene calls are TRBV7-2 and TRBJ1-1, with D hard to call. This CDR3 is 14 amino acids long. The V and J ends lost 4 bases and 1 base respectively, with 10 bases between them. Germline V CDR1 and CDR2: SGHTA, FQGNSA. CDR3 nucleotide sequence: TGTGCCAGCAGCTGGGCATGGGGGAACACTGAAGCTTTCTTT. Its translation: CASSWAWGNTEAFF.

In its sample, this clone was seen a few times. The chain combines TRBV18 with TRBJ1-2; D remains unclear. V dropped 3 bases and J dropped 5 bases, with 13 bases sitting between them. CDR3 length: 14 residues. Germline V gene data show CDR1 as KGHSH and CDR2 as LQKENI. In nucleotides, the CDR3 is TGTGCCAGCTCACCGATAGGGTCCGAATATGGCTACACCTTC. The encoded protein is CASSPIGSEYGYTF.

The table lists this clone with a few counts. This chain uses TRBV5-4 with TRBJ1-4, with 7 bases identical to TRBD1. The CDR3 totals 15 residues. V was pared by 3 bases and J by 5 bases, with 7 bases of the junction left unmatched. The germline V gene encodes CDR1 SGHNT and CDR2 YYREEE (reference sequence). The DNA of the CDR3 is TGTGCCAGCAGCTCCCTGACAGGGACCAATGAAAAACTGTTTTTT. Its translation is CASSSLTGTNEKLFF. Full variable domain (missing parts from reference TRBV5-4 and TRBJ1-4): ETGVTQSPTHLIKTRGQQVTLRCSSQSGHNTVSWYQQALGQGPQFIFQYYREEENGRGNFPPRFSGLQFPNYSSELNVNALELDDSALYLCASSSLTGTNEKLFFGSGTQLSVL.

The rearrangement links TRBV7-3 to TRBJ2-3; a weak D match, TRBD1 (5 bases). CDR1 and CDR2 (germline): SGHTA, FQGTGA. Trimming cost V 5 bases and J 3 bases, with 15 bases left between them. This CDR3 contains 15 residues. The CDR3 DNA is TGTGCCAGCAGCCCCCAAGGACATAGGACAGATACGCAGTATTTT. Translated, it gives CASSPQGHRTDTQYF.